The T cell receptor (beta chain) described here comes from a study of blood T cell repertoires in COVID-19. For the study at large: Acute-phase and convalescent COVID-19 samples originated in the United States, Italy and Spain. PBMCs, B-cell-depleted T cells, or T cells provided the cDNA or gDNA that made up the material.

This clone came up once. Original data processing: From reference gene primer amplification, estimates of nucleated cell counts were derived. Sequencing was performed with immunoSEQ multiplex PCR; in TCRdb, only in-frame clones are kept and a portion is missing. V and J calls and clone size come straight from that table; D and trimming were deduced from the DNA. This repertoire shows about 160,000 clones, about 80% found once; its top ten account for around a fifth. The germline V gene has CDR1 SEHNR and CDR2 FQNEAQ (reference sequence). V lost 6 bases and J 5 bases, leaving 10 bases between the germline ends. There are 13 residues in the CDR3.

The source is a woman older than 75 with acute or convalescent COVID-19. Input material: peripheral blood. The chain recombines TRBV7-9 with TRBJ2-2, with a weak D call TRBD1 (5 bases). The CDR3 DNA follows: TGTGCCAGCAGGCAGCAGGGTACCGGGGAGCTGTTTTTT. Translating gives CASRQQGTGELFF. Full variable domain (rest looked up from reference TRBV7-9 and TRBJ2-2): DTGVSQNPRHKITKRGQNVTFRCDPISEHNRLYWYRQTLGQGPEFLTYFQNEAQLEKSRLLSDRFSAERPKGSFSTLEIQRTEQGDSAMYLCASRQQGTGELFFGEGSRLTVL.